What follows are 23 T cell receptor beta chains derived from one specimen sequenced in a study of blood T cell repertoires in COVID-19. Only in-frame clones appear in the TCRdb table, and some are missing; sequencing was by immunoSEQ multiplex PCR. The sample lists 250,000 to 350,000 clones, about nine tenths occurring once. The sample comprised PBMCs or T cells enriched from blood (not recorded which). The source is a woman under 30 who had recovered from COVID-19.

The rearrangement joins TRBV29-1 to TRBJ2-7, with 11 bases fitting TRBD2. J gave up 3 bases and V 4 bases, and 5 bases lay outside the gene matches. The germline V gene has CDR1 SQVTM and CDR2 ANQGSEA. This CDR3 region has 14 residues. The CDR3 protein is CSVVLAGDFYEQYF. The CDR3 nucleotides are TGCAGCGTTGTACTAGCGGGAGATTTCTACGAGCAGTACTTC.

This clone was seen ten or more times. This chain links TRBV7-3 with TRBJ2-7; D may be TRBD2 (5 bases). The germline CDR1 and CDR2 sequences are SGHTA and FQGTGA. V lost 5 bases and J 4 bases, leaving 12 bases between the germline ends. This CDR3 region has 13 residues. CDR3 DNA sequence: TGTGCCAGCAGCCAGACCCCGGGGTACGAGCAGTACTTC. It yields the protein CASSQTPGYEQYF.

The V and J genes are TRBV28 and TRBJ2-3; 7 nucleotides align to TRBD2. Per the germline V gene, CDR1 is MDHEN and CDR2 is SYDVKM. Losses at the gene ends were 2 bases for V and 2 bases for J; bases not matched to a gene: 10. The CDR3 loop spans 17 amino acids. This CDR3 is CASSLAGVGRDTDTQYF. In nucleotides, the CDR3 is TGTGCCAGCAGTTTAGCGGGAGTCGGTAGGGACACAGATACGCAGTATTTT.

This chain links TRBV7-9 with TRBJ1-2; tentatively, D is TRBD1 (5 bases). The CDR3 has 14 residues. Germline CDR1 and CDR2: SEHNR and FQNEAQ (reference sequence). With 5 bases removed from V and 5 bases from J, the gap between germline ends came to 15 bases. The CDR3 DNA sequence: TGTGCCAGCAGCCCCCTCCAGGGAACGTATGGCTACACCTTC. Translating it yields CASSPLQGTYGYTF.

With regard to this clone: Other DNA sequences from this sample encode an identical CDR3 as well. The V and J genes are TRBV3-1 (or the pseudogene TRBV3-2) and TRBJ1-1; no clear D. CDR3 size: 12 residues. The V gene's germline CDR1 is LGHDT and CDR2 YNNKEL (reference sequence). V was clipped by 5 bases and J by 4 bases, with 8 bases between them. DNA for the CDR3: TGTGCCAGCAGCGCGGGAGGCACTGAAGCTTTCTTT. Amino acid sequence: CASSAGGTEAFF.

The J gene is TRBJ2-4, the V gene TRBV11-2; a possible D gene is TRBD2 (6 bases). Trimming took 4 bases from V and 8 from J, leaving 12 bases between them. CDR1 SGHAT and CDR2 FQNNGV come from the germline V gene. The CDR3 consists of 13 residues. The CDR3 nucleotides read TGTGCCAGCAGCTCCCACACTAGCTACATTCAGTACTTC. Its protein product is CASSSHTSYIQYF. The whole variable domain, remainder taken from reference TRBV11-2 and TRBJ2-4, is EAGVAQSPRYKIIEKRQSVAFWCNPISGHATLYWYQQILGQGPKLLIQFQNNGVVDDSQLPKDRFSAERLKGVDSTLKIQPAKLEDSAVYLCASSSHTSYIQYFGAGTRLSVL.

The chain carries TRBV7-3 and TRBJ1-2; 8 bases map to TRBD1. The CDR3 is 16 amino acids. With V trimmed by 0 bases and J by 7 bases, 10 bases remained unmatched. CDR1 and CDR2 from the germline V gene are SGHTA and FQGTGA. The CDR3 coding sequence is TGTGCCAGCAGCTTAACTGCGGCAGGGGGCGATGGTGGCTACACCTTC. Residues: CASSLTAAGGDGGYTF.

The chain couples TRBV7-9 to TRBJ2-1; D may be TRBD1 (6 bases). Trimming left V 0 bases short and J 7 bases short, with 10 bases between. Germline values: CDR1 SEHNR, CDR2 FQNEAQ (reference sequence). The CDR3 has 14 amino acids. The DNA of the CDR3 is TGTGCCAGCAGCTTAGCGGGGGCATGGAATGAGCAGTTCTTC. Amino acids: CASSLAGAWNEQFF.

CDR3 coding DNA: TGTGCCTGGAGTCGGACAGCTACCTATTCACCCCTCCACTTT. Translated: CAWSRTATYSPLHF. The chain joins TRBV30 to TRBJ1-6, with D perhaps TRBD1 (6 bases). The CDR3 extends over 14 amino acids. CDR1 is GTSNPN and CDR2 is SVGIG in the germline V gene (reference sequence). V dropped 2 bases and J dropped 8 bases, with 13 bases sitting between them.

The chain employs TRBV5-1 and TRBJ1-2; 8 nucleotides match TRBD1. V shed 0 bases, J shed 7 bases, and the junction held 8 bases outside the gene matches. The CDR3 covers 15 residues. Germline CDR1 SGHRS, CDR2 YFSETQ. CDR3 nucleotides: TGCGCCAGCAGCTTGGGCCAGGGGGCGCTGGCTGGCTACACCTTC. It encodes CASSLGQGALAGYTF.

This sequence joins TRBV7-9 and TRBJ1-4; D not certain. The CDR3 contains 11 residues. V was trimmed by 5 bases and J by 13 bases, leaving 11 bases between them. Germline V lookup: CDR1 SEHNR, CDR2 FQNEAQ (reference sequence). CDR3 protein: CASSLDAGLFF. CDR3 nucleotide sequence: TGTGCCAGCAGCCTCGACGCGGGACTGTTTTTT.

This chain joins TRBV7-2 and TRBJ1-5; weak D call: TRBD1 (5 bases). V was trimmed by 5 bases and J by 0 bases, leaving 14 bases between them. The CDR3 contains 16 residues. CDR1 is SGHTA, CDR2 FQGNSA, per germline. CDR3 sequence (DNA): TGTGCCAGCAGCCCCCCCGGGGACTATAGCAATCAGCCCCAGCATTTT. Protein sequence: CASSPPGDYSNQPQHF.

This chain joins TRBV18 and TRBJ1-5, with 10 bases fitting TRBD1. After removal of 2 bases from V and 6 bases from J, the junction contained 4 bases not matched to a gene. The CDR3 runs 15 residues. Germline CDR1 KGHSH, CDR2 LQKENI. The CDR3, as DNA: TGTGCCAGCTCACCAGAGGGACAGGGGCTTCAGCCCCAGCATTTT. This gives the protein CASSPEGQGLQPQHF.

The rearrangement links TRBV11-2 to TRBJ2-7, with TRBD1 as a possible D gene (6 bases). Germline V gene sequence: CDR1 SGHAT, CDR2 FQNNGV. CDR3 length: 15 residues. V was trimmed by 4 bases and J by 1 base, leaving 14 bases between them. In DNA form, the CDR3 reads TGTGCCAGCAGCTCAGGGGCAGCTCTTTCCTACGAGCAGTACTTC. This codes for CASSSGAALSYEQYF.

V usage is TRBV11-2 and J usage is TRBJ2-1, with 10 bases lining up with TRBD1. Trimming at V came to 3 bases and at J to 6 bases, leaving 5 bases not matched to a gene. The length of the CDR3 is 15 residues. Germline assignment: CDR1 SGHAT and CDR2 FQNNGV. The CDR3 here is CASSLGTGVPNEQFF. The CDR3, as DNA: TGTGCCAGCAGCTTGGGGACAGGGGTCCCCAATGAGCAGTTCTTC.

The chain combines TRBV11-2 with TRBJ2-3, with a tentative D call TRBD2 (5 bases). Germline CDR1 and CDR2: SGHAT and FQNNGV. The V end lost 4 bases, the J end lost 2 bases, and 16 bases lay between the germline ends. This CDR3 is 16 amino acids long. The CDR3 DNA reads as TGTGCCAGCAGCTCCTCCTTCGGGGATCTCACAGATACGCAGTATTTT. Its protein product is CASSSSFGDLTDTQYF.

V and J are TRBV4-1 and TRBJ2-7; no reliable D call. This CDR3 region has 15 residues. Germline V gene lookup returns CDR1 MGHRA and CDR2 YSYEKL. Trimming cost V 1 base and J 0 bases, with 10 bases left between them. The CDR3 here is CASSQADSSSYEQYF. Here the CDR3 DNA reads TGCGCCAGCAGCCAAGCAGACTCGAGCTCCTACGAGCAGTACTTC.

The chain carries TRBV2 and TRBJ1-5, with 8 bases lining up with TRBD1. Trimming cost V 6 bases and J 3 bases; bases outside gene matches: 4. The CDR3 sequence is 14 residues long. Germline V gene lookup returns CDR1 SNHLY and CDR2 FYNNEI. CDR3 sequence reads: CASSGQGYNQPQHF. The CDR3 DNA sequence: TGTGCCAGCAGCGGACAGGGATACAATCAGCCCCAGCATTTT.

This clone was recorded a few times. The chain combines TRBV10-2 with TRBJ1-5; TRBD1 might be the D (6 bases). V was shortened by 6 bases and J by 2 bases, with 17 bases between the two germline ends. The CDR3 consists of 16 residues. Germline V lookup: CDR1 WSHSY, CDR2 SAAADI. The CDR3 DNA follows: TGCGCCAGCAGCCCAAGTGGGGGCTGGGGCAATCAGCCCCAGCATTTT. Translating gives CASSPSGGWGNQPQHF.

The chain joins TRBV3-1 (or the pseudogene TRBV3-2) to TRBJ1-6; D unresolved. V was cut by 3 bases and J by 8 bases, with 5 bases left in between. There are 12 residues in the CDR3. The germline V gene has CDR1 LGHDT and CDR2 YNNKEL (reference sequence). CDR3 sequence (DNA): TGTGCCAGCAGCCATCCCTATTCACCCCTCCACTTT. Translation: CASSHPYSPLHF.

The chain links TRBV7-6 to TRBJ1-5; D possibly corresponds to TRBD1 (5 bases). The CDR3 consists of 15 residues. CDR1 is SGHVS and CDR2 is FNYEAQ in the germline V gene. V was clipped by 4 bases and J by 0 bases, with 10 bases between them. The CDR3 sequence is CASSSRVGSNQPQHF. In nucleotides, the CDR3 is TGTGCCAGCAGCTCCAGGGTTGGTAGCAATCAGCCCCAGCATTTT. Full variable domain (remainder filled in from reference TRBV7-6 and TRBJ1-5): GAGVSQSPRYKVTKRGQDVALRCDPISGHVSLYWYRQALGQGPEFLTYFNYEAQQDKSGLPNDRFSAERPEGSISTLTIQRTEQRDSAMYRCASSSRVGSNQPQHFGDGTRLSIL.

This clone was found a few times. This chain links TRBV6-2 or TRBV6-3 with TRBJ2-6; D remains ambiguous. Germline CDR1 is MNHEY and CDR2 is SVGEGT. The CDR3 spans 15 residues. V was shortened by 5 bases and J by 0 bases, with 8 bases between the two germline ends. CDR3: CASSDFLSGANVLTF. The CDR3 nucleotides read TGTGCCAGCAGTGACTTTCTCTCTGGGGCCAACGTCCTGACTTTC.

The chain has TRBV5-1 and TRBJ2-2, with 11 bases that match TRBD2. Germline CDR1 and CDR2: SGHRS and YFSETQ. The CDR3 contains 17 residues. The V segment lost 6 bases and the J segment 4 bases; nucleotides outside the gene matches: 11. The CDR3 loop reads CASTPPGTSGGTGELFF. DNA for the CDR3: TGCGCCAGCACCCCCCCCGGGACTAGCGGCGGCACCGGGGAGCTGTTTTTT.